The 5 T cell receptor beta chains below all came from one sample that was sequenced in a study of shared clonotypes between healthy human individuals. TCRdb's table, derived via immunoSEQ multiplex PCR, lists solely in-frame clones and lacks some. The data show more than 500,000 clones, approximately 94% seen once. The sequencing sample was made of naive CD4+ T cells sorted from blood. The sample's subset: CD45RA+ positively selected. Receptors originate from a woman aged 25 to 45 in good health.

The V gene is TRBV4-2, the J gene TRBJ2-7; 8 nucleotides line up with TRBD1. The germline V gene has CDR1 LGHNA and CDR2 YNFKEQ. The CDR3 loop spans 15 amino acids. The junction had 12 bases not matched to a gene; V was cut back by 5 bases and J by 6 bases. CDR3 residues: CASSKQQGVKGEQYF. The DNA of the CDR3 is TGTGCCAGCAGCAAGCAACAGGGGGTCAAGGGCGAGCAGTACTTC.

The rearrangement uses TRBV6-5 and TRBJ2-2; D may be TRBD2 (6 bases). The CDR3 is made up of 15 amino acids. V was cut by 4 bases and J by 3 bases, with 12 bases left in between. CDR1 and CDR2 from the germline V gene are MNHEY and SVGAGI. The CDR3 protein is CASSWTWGDTGELFF. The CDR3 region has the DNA TGTGCCAGCAGTTGGACTTGGGGGGACACCGGGGAGCTGTTTTTT.

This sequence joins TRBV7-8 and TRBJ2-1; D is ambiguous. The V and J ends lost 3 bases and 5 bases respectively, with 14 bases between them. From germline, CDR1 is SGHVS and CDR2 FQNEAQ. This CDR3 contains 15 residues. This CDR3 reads CASSFLGQVNNEQFF. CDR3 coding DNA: TGTGCCAGCAGCTTCCTCGGCCAGGTCAACAATGAGCAGTTCTTC.

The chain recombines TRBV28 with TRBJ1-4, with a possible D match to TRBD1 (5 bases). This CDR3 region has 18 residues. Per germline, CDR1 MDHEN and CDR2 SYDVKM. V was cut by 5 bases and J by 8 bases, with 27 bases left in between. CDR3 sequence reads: CASSPQGRVNRLGEKLFF. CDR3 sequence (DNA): TGTGCCAGCAGTCCCCAGGGTAGGGTGAATCGGCTGGGGGAAAAACTGTTTTTT.

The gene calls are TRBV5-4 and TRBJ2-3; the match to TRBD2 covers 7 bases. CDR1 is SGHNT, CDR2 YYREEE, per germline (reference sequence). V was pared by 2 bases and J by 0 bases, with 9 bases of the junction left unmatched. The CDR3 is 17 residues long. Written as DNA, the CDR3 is TGTGCCAGCAGCTTACCTAGCGGAGTACCTAGCACAGATACGCAGTATTTT. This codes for CASSLPSGVPSTDTQYF.